The 13 T cell receptor beta chains reported below all come from one sample, sequenced in a study of control samples from healthy donors and cancer patients. Repertoires were generated with immunoSEQ multiplex PCR, while TCRdb's copy carries only in-frame clones and drops some. The data contain almost 90,000 clones, more than 75% of them singletons. Sequencing was carried out using blood. Every receptor here comes from a man younger than 40 in good health.

The rearrangement uses TRBV6-1 and TRBJ2-3; possibly TRBD1 for D (6 bases). The CDR3 is made up of 16 amino acids. Germline V lookup: CDR1 MNHNS, CDR2 SASEGT. Trimming pared 2 bases from V and 2 bases from J, leaving 14 bases between. In DNA, the CDR3 is TGTGCCAGCAGTGAAAGGGGTGGGGGCTTCACAGATACGCAGTATTTT. Translating it yields CASSERGGGFTDTQYF.

There are many counts of this clone. The chain combines TRBV7-9 with TRBJ1-5, with D perhaps TRBD1 (6 bases). CDR3 length: 16 amino acids. The germline gives CDR1 SEHNR, CDR2 FQNEAQ (reference sequence). Trimming took off 1 base at V and 3 bases at J, with 13 bases between the two ends. The CDR3 DNA reads as TGTGCCAGCAGCTTAGGGGCAGGGGTGGACAATCAGCCCCAGCATTTT. It yields the protein CASSLGAGVDNQPQHF.

The chain employs TRBV2 and TRBJ1-2; the match to TRBD1 covers 7 bases. Germline V gene sequence: CDR1 SNHLY, CDR2 FYNNEI. V was clipped by 1 base and J by 8 bases; unmatched bases: 1. This CDR3 comprises 12 residues. This CDR3 reads CASSEDRGGYTF. In DNA form, the CDR3 reads TGTGCCAGCAGTGAAGACAGGGGAGGCTACACCTTC.

This clone has more than one count but fewer than ten. The V gene is TRBV21-1, the J gene TRBJ2-1. TRBV21-1 is given as a pseudogene. The CDR3 consists of 15 residues. The CDR3 region is CASSKPGRKNNEQFF. CDR3 nucleotides: TGTGCCAGCAGCAAACCGGGACGAAAAAACAATGAGCAGTTCTTC.

This clone was observed a few times. The chain combines TRBV19 with TRBJ1-1, with D possibly being TRBD1 (5 bases). The CDR3 contains 15 residues. Germline CDR1 reads LNHDA; CDR2 reads SQIVND (reference sequence). V lost 4 bases to trimming and J lost 3 bases, with 15 bases between them. CDR3 DNA sequence: TGTGCCAGTAGTAGGGGACTCCTTCTGGACACTGAAGCTTTCTTT. Its protein product is CASSRGLLLDTEAFF.

CDR3 protein: CASSLAADNSPLHF. CDR3 DNA sequence: TGTGCCAGCAGCTTGGCGGCCGACAATTCACCCCTCCACTTT. This chain uses TRBV5-5 with TRBJ1-6, with D uncertain. The CDR3 is 14 amino acids. Germline CDR1 reads SGHKS; CDR2 reads YYEKEE (reference sequence). V lost 0 bases and J lost 7, with 8 bases in between.

The CDR3 reads CASRTQGRNYGYTF. The CDR3 DNA follows: TGTGCCAGCAGAACACAGGGGCGGAACTATGGCTACACCTTC. The chain uses TRBV6-5 and TRBJ1-2, with 7 nucleotides matching TRBD1. This CDR3 has 14 residues. With 6 bases clipped from V and 2 bases from J, the junction kept 6 bases outside the gene matches. The V gene's germline CDR1 is MNHEY and CDR2 SVGAGI.

This clone has just a few counts. V usage is TRBV7-2 and J usage is TRBJ2-7; 10 bases map to TRBD2. Per germline, CDR1 SGHTA and CDR2 FQGNSA. V lost 0 bases, J lost 1 base, and 0 bases stayed unmatched. This CDR3 spans 15 amino acids. The chain's CDR3 is CASSLASGGSYEQYF. The CDR3 DNA follows: TGTGCCAGCAGCTTAGCTAGCGGGGGGTCCTACGAGCAGTACTTC.

The chain recombines TRBV29-1 with TRBJ1-2, with D possibly matching TRBD1 (5 bases). Per germline, CDR1 SQVTM and CDR2 ANQGSEA. The CDR3 covers 13 residues. DNA for the CDR3: TGCGCTGGGGGGAGGGAAGCTAACTATGGCTACACCTTC. Protein product: CAGGREANYGYTF.

The chain couples TRBV2 to TRBJ1-1, with 7 nucleotides matching TRBD1. After removal of 3 bases from V and 4 bases from J, the junction contained 2 bases not matched to a gene. The CDR3 sequence is 13 residues long. CDR1 is SNHLY, CDR2 FYNNEI, per germline. The CDR3 DNA follows: TGTGCCAGCAGTGAGAGGACAGGCACTGAAGCTTTCTTT. The encoded protein is CASSERTGTEAFF.

The rearrangement links TRBV9 to TRBJ2-1; D perhaps matches TRBD2 (5 bases). CDR3 length: 16 residues. Germline V lookup: CDR1 SGDLS, CDR2 YYNGEE. Trimming removed 3 bases from V and 4 bases from J, with 17 bases in between. The CDR3 region has the DNA TGTGCCAGCAGCGCACTTTCGGACTCTCGATACAATGAGCAGTTCTTC. Its translation: CASSALSDSRYNEQFF.

The chain carries TRBV4-2 and TRBJ2-1; no definite D call. Deletions cut 3 bases from V and 10 bases from J, with 16 bases between. Germline V gene data show CDR1 as LGHNA and CDR2 as YNFKEQ. This CDR3 is 14 amino acids long. The CDR3 DNA sequence: TGTGCCAGCAGCCAGCGGCCGGACGTGGGGGAGCAGTTCTTC. It translates to CASSQRPDVGEQFF.

The chain combines TRBV12-3 or TRBV12-4 with TRBJ1-1; D is ambiguous. Trimming left V 6 bases short and J 5 bases short, with 10 bases between. This CDR3 spans 12 amino acids. The chain's CDR3 is CASSPWGTEAFF. CDR3 DNA: TGTGCCAGCAGCCCATGGGGAACTGAAGCTTTCTTT.